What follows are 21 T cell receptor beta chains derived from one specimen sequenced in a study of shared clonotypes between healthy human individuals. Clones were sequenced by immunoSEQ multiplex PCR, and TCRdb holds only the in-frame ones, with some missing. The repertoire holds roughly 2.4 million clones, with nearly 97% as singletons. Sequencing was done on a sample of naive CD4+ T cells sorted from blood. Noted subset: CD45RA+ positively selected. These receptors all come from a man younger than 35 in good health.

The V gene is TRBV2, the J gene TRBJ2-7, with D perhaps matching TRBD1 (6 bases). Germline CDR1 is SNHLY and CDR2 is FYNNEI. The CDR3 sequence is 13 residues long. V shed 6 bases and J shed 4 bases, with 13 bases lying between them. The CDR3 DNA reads TGTGCCAGCAGATCCGGACAGAGGTACGAGCAGTACTTC. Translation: CASRSGQRYEQYF.

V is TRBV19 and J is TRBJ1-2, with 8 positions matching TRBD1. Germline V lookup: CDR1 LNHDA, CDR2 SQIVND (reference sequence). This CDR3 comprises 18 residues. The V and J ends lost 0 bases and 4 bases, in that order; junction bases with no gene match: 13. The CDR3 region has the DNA TGTGCCAGTAGTATAGATCCCTCTCAGGGGGCTATCGTCTATGGCTACACCTTC. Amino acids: CASSIDPSQGAIVYGYTF.

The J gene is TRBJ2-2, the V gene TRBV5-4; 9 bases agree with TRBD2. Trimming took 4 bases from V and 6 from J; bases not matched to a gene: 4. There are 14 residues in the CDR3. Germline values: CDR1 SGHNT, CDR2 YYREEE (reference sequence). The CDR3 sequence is CASSRGLASGELFF. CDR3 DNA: TGTGCCAGCAGCCGGGGACTAGCCTCCGGGGAGCTGTTTTTT. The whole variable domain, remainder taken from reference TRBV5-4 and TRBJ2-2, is ETGVTQSPTHLIKTRGQQVTLRCSSQSGHNTVSWYQQALGQGPQFIFQYYREEENGRGNFPPRFSGLQFPNYSSELNVNALELDDSALYLCASSRGLASGELFFGEGSRLTVL.

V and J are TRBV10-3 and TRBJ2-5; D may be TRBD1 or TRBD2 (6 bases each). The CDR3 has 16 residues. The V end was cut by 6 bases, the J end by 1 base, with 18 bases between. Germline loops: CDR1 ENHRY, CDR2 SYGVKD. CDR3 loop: CAISPSSGGFQETQYF. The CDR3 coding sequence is TGTGCCATCAGCCCGTCCTCCGGGGGCTTCCAAGAGACCCAGTACTTC.

The CDR3 DNA sequence: TGTGCCAGCAGCCGGACTAGCGGGGGGCTTCGCCCTTACAATGAGCAGTTCTTC. It encodes CASSRTSGGLRPYNEQFF. The rearrangement links TRBV7-6 to TRBJ2-1, with 14 bases that match TRBD2. Germline V gene lookup returns CDR1 SGHVS and CDR2 FNYEAQ. Trimming at V came to 5 bases and at J to 4 bases, leaving 10 bases not matched to a gene. The CDR3 extends over 18 amino acids.

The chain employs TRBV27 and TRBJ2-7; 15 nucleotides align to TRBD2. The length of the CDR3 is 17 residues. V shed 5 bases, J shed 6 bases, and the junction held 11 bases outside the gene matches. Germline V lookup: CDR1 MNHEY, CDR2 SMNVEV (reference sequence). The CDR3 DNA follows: TGTGCCAGCAGTCGGACTAGCGGGAGGGCCTTAGGTGGCGAGCAGTACTTC. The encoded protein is CASSRTSGRALGGEQYF.

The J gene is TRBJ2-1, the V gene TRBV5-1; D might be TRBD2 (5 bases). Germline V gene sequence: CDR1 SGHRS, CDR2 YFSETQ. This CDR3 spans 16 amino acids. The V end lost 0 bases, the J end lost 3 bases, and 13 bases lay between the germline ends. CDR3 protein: CASSLARTVGYNEQFF. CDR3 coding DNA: TGCGCCAGCAGCTTGGCTAGGACTGTGGGCTACAATGAGCAGTTCTTC.

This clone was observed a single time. In nucleotides, the CDR3 is TGCGCCAGCAGCCTCGAAACAGGGGCCTACGAGCAGTACTTC. It translates to CASSLETGAYEQYF. The chain has TRBV4-3 and TRBJ2-7, with 7 bases lining up with TRBD1. The ends lost 4 bases at V and 2 bases at J; junction bases unmatched: 5. Germline values: CDR1 LGHNA, CDR2 YSLEER. There are 14 residues in the CDR3.

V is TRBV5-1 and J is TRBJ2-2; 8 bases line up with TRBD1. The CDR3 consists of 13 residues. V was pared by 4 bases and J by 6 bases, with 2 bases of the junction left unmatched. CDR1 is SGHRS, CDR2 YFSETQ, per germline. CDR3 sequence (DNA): TGCGCCAGCAGCCAGGACAGGGCCGGGGAGCTGTTTTTT. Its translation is CASSQDRAGELFF.

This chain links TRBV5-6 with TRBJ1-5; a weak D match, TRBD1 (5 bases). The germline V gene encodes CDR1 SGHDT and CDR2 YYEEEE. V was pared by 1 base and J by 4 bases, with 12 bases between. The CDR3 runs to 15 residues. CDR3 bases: TGTGCCAGCAGCTTGCGGGGCGGGGGAAATCAGCCCCAGCATTTT. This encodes CASSLRGGGNQPQHF.

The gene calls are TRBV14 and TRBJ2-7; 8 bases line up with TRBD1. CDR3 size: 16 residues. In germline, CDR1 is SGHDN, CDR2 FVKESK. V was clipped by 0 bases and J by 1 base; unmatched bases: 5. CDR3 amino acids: CASSQDLRTGSYEQYF. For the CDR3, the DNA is TGTGCCAGCAGCCAAGATCTCCGGACAGGGTCCTACGAGCAGTACTTC.

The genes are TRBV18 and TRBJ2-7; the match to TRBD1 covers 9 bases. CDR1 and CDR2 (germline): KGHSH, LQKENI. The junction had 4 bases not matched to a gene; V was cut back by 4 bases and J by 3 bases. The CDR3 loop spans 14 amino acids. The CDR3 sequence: CASSQGQGRYEQYF. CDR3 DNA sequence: TGTGCCAGCTCACAGGGACAGGGCCGCTACGAGCAGTACTTC. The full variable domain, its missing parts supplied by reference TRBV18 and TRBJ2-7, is NAGVMQNPRHLVRRRGQEARLRCSPMKGHSHVYWYRQLPEEGLKFMVYLQKENIIDESGMPKERFSAEFPKEGPSILRIQQVVRGDSAAYFCASSQGQGRYEQYFGPGTRLTVT.

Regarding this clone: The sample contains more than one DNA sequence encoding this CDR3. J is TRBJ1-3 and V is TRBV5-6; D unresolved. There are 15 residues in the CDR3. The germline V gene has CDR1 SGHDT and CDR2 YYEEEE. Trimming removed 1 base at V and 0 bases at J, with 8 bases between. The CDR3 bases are TGTGCCAGCAGCTTGCTGGGGATCTCTGGAAACACCATATATTTT. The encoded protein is CASSLLGISGNTIYF.

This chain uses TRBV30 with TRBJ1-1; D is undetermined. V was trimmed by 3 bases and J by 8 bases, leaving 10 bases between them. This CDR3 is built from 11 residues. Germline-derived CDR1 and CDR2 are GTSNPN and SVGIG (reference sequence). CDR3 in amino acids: CAWREGAEAFF. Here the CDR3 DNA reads TGTGCCTGGAGGGAGGGAGCCGAAGCTTTCTTT. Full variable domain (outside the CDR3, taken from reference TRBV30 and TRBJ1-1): SQTIHQWPATLVQPVGSPLSLECTVEGTSNPNLYWYRQAAGRGLQLLFYSVGIGQISSEVPQNLSASRPQDRQFILSSKKLLLSDSGFYLCAWREGAEAFFGQGTRLTVV.

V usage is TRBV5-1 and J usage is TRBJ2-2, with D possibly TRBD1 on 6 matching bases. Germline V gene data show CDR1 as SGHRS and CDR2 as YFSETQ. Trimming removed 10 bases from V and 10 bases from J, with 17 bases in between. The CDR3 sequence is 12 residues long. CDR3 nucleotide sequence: TGCGCCTCGGGCCAAGGGACATTGGAGCTGTTTTTT. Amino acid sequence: CASGQGTLELFF.

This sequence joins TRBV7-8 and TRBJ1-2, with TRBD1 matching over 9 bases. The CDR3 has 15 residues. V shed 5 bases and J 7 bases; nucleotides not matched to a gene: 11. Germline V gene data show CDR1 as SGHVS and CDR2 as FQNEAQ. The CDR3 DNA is TGTGCCAGCAGCCGCATGTCGGGACAGGGAGGTGGCTACACCTTC. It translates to CASSRMSGQGGGYTF.

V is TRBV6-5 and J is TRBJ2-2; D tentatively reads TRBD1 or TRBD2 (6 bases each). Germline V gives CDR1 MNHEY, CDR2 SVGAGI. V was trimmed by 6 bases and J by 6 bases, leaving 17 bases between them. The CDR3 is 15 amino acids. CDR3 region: CASREGGLGSGELFF. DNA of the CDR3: TGTGCCAGCAGGGAGGGGGGCCTGGGCTCCGGGGAGCTGTTTTTT.

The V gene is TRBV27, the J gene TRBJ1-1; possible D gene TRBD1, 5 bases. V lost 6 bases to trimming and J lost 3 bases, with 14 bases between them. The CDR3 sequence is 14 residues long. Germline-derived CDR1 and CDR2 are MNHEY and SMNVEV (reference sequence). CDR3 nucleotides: TGTGCCAGCAGATGGTTGGGGGTGGACACTGAAGCTTTCTTT. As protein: CASRWLGVDTEAFF.

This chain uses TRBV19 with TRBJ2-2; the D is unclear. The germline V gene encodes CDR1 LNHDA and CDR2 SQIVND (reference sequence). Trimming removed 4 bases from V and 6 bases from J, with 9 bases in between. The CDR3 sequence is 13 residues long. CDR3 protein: CASSSLGAGELFF. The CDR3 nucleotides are TGTGCCAGTAGTAGCCTTGGGGCCGGGGAGCTGTTTTTT.

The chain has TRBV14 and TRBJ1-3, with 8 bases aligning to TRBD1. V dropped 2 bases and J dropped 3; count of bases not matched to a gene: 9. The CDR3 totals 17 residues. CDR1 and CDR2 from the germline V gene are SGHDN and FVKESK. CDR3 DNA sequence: TGTGCCAGCAGCCAACGAGGGACAGGCCCCTTTGGAAACACCATATATTTT. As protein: CASSQRGTGPFGNTIYF.

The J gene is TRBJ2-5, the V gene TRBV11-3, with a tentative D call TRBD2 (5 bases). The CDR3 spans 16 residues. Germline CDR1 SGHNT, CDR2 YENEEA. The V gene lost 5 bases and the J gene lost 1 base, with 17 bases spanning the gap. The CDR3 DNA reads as TGTGCCAGCAGCCCGGGGTTCTCCAAGACCCAAGAGACCCAGTACTTC. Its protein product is CASSPGFSKTQETQYF. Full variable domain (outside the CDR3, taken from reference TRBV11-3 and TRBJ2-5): EAGVVQSPRYKIIEKKQPVAFWCNPISGHNTLYWYLQNLGQGPELLIRYENEEAVDDSQLPKDRFSAERLKGVDSTLKIQPAELGDSAVYLCASSPGFSKTQETQYFGPGTRLLVL.